This TCR beta chain was obtained from a study of cytomegalovirus exposure and HLA in healthy donors. Findings and limits, study-wide: By HLA locus, TCR association rates varied in a later analysis, with DRB1 showing the most and HLA-C the fewest. It was likely that a cluster of highly shared sequence variants was a sequencing artifact. In terms of immune exposure information, only CMV serostatus was available.

The CDR3 runs 14 residues. V was trimmed by 4 bases and J by 6 bases, leaving 12 bases between them. CDR1 and CDR2 from the germline V gene are SGHAT and FQDESV (reference sequence). Concerning this clone itself: The antigen is unknown.

The PCR used 60 Vbeta and 13 Jbeta primers. TCRdb's table, derived via immunoSEQ multiplex PCR, lists solely in-frame clones and lacks some. The sample carries more than 130,000 clones, over 60% recorded once. The V call is TRBV11-1, the J call TRBJ2-2, with D unresolved. The TCR sequence derives from a man aged 35 to 55 in good health and CMV-seropositive. Sequencing was carried out using PBMCs. The CDR3 is CASSYARQSGELFF. CDR3 in DNA: TGTGCCAGCAGCTACGCGCGGCAGTCCGGGGAGCTGTTTTTT.